This T cell receptor beta chain was captured by sequencing in a study of PD-1 blockade in classical Hodgkin lymphoma. Study-level points and caveats: Significantly greater TCR diversity emerged by C4D1 in CD4+ cells but not CD8+ cells. According to reports, newly diagnosed patients had lower baseline TCR diversity than healthy donors, and relapsed/refractory patients had lower baseline TCR diversity still. Factors driving the repertoire differences, possibly disease activity or prior therapy, remain undefined. Partial responders and progressors had significantly lower baseline TCR diversity.

Method: immunoSEQ multiplex PCR; TCRdb's copy keeps in-frame clones and lacks some. The sample holds about 43,000 clones, approximately 70% seen once. Remarks on this clone: Its target is unknown.

The germline V gene has CDR1 SEHNR and CDR2 FQNEAQ (reference sequence). The CDR3 spans 15 residues. Between the trimmed V and J ends, which lost 2 bases and 9 bases, there was a span of 20 bases. Brentuximab vedotin exposure varied among the patients, all of whom had relapsed after autologous stem cell transplantation. The chain links TRBV7-9 to TRBJ2-7, with a tentative D call TRBD2 (6 bases). This sequence originates from a human donor with classical Hodgkin lymphoma. The sequenced sample was peripheral blood mononuclear cells (PBMCs), obtained before the second cycle of nivolumab. CDR3 nucleotides: TGTGCCAGCAGCTTAACACAACGCGTAGCGGTGGTGCAGTACTTC. This codes for CASSLTQRVAVVQYF.